This entry lists 7 T cell receptor beta chains sequenced from one sample in a study of a mutant IDH1 vaccine in newly diagnosed glioma. Method: immunoSEQ multiplex PCR; TCRdb's copy keeps in-frame clones and lacks some. The data hold approximately 32,000 clones, with approximately 89% observed a single time. Time point noted: week 47, end of study. Doses of 300 ug of mutant IDH1 20-mer peptide were given with topical imiquimod. Their target antigens are unknown. This specimen consisted of PBMCs, obtained from a glioma patient whose treatment included an IDH1 peptide vaccine. Every receptor here comes from a man in his forties with glioma.

The rearrangement uses TRBV11-2 and TRBJ2-7; no clear D gene. In germline, CDR1 is SGHAT, CDR2 FQNNGV. Trimming removed 2 bases from V and 4 bases from J, with 12 bases in between. The length of the CDR3 is 14 residues. CDR3 sequence (DNA): TGTGCCAGCAGCTTAATTGGGCTACAATACGAGCAGTACTTC. This gives the protein CASSLIGLQYEQYF.

The V call is TRBV29-1, the J call TRBJ2-3; 7 positions match TRBD2. This CDR3 contains 14 residues. Per germline, CDR1 SQVTM and CDR2 ANQGSEA. With V trimmed by 0 bases and J by 5 bases, 5 bases remained unmatched. DNA for the CDR3: TGCAGCGTTGAAGAGGGGGGGTCGGGAGATACGCAGTATTTT. Translation gives CSVEEGGSGDTQYF.

The DNA for the CDR3 is TGTGCCAGCAGCCCCGGGACAGGGCCCACCGGGGAGCTGTTTTTT. Its protein product is CASSPGTGPTGELFF. The chain combines TRBV11-2 with TRBJ2-2; 9 bases are a match to TRBD1. The CDR3 is 15 residues long. After removal of 5 bases from V and 4 bases from J, the junction contained 5 bases not matched to a gene. Germline CDR1 and CDR2: SGHAT and FQNNGV.

V is TRBV2 and J is TRBJ1-3; D not certain. This CDR3 comprises 15 residues. Germline lookup yields CDR1 SNHLY and CDR2 FYNNEI. The V gene lost 2 bases and the J gene lost 1 base, with 9 bases spanning the gap. The CDR3 loop is CASSEFGASGNTIYF. The CDR3 DNA follows: TGTGCCAGCAGTGAATTCGGTGCATCTGGAAACACCATATATTTT.

The rearrangement joins TRBV10-1 to TRBJ2-5, with 12 bases lining up with TRBD1. Germline-derived CDR1 and CDR2 are WNHNN and SYGVQD (reference sequence). This CDR3 is built from 16 residues. Trimming removed 10 bases from V and 4 bases from J; junction bases left unmatched: 13. DNA of the CDR3: TGCGCCACCCAGAGAGGGACAGGGGGCCTCGGAGAGACCCAGTACTTC. Translating it yields CATQRGTGGLGETQYF.

This clone was seen only a few times. V usage is TRBV5-1 and J usage is TRBJ2-6; 12 bases map to TRBD1. The CDR3 is made up of 18 amino acids. V lost 7 bases to trimming and J lost 2 bases; unmatched junction nucleotides: 10. From germline, CDR1 is SGHRS and CDR2 YFSETQ. In nucleotides, the CDR3 is TGCGCCAGCGGAATGGGGGACAGGGGGCTCACTGGGGCCAACGTCCTGACTTTC. Translation gives CASGMGDRGLTGANVLTF.

In nucleotides, the CDR3 is TGTGCCAGTAGTATAGGACAGACCTCCTATGGCTACACCTTC. Protein product: CASSIGQTSYGYTF. The genes are TRBV19 and TRBJ1-2, with D possibly matching TRBD1 (5 bases). CDR1 and CDR2 (germline): LNHDA, SQIVND (reference sequence). V shed 1 base and J shed 4 bases, with 10 bases lying between them. The CDR3 contains 14 residues. Full variable domain (rest looked up from reference TRBV19 and TRBJ1-2): DGGITQSPKYLFRKEGQNVTLSCEQNLNHDAMYWYRQDPGQGLRLIYYSQIVNDFQKGDIAEGYSVSREKKESFPLTVTSAQKNPTAFYLCASSIGQTSYGYTFGSGTRLTVV.